The clone carrying this T cell receptor beta chain has a single count. There are 13 residues in the CDR3. Between the trimmed V and J ends, which lost 0 bases and 6 bases, there was a span of 8 bases. The V gene's germline CDR1 is GTSNPN and CDR2 SVGIG (reference sequence). Libraries were prepared by immunoSEQ multiplex PCR; TCRdb keeps only in-frame clonotypes and omits some of them. The table lists about 200,000 clones, approximately 80% of them singletons. The sample is drawn from a study of blood T cell repertoires in COVID-19. The overall study: Spain, Italy and the United States supplied samples that represented acute and convalescent COVID-19. Nucleic acid was either cDNA or gDNA, and it came from T cells, B-cell-depleted T cells, or PBMCs.

Those who participated ranged in age from 18 to 89 years and resided in roughly 26 US areas. Donors were grouped by their self-reported clinical history. The sample comprised PBMCs or T cells enriched from blood (not recorded which). This sequence originates from a woman aged 40 to 50 with acute COVID-19. This chain links TRBV30 with TRBJ2-2, with a weak D call TRBD2 (6 bases). CDR3 in amino acids: CAWSVGTPGELFF. The CDR3 coding sequence is TGTGCCTGGAGTGTTGGGACTCCCGGGGAGCTGTTTTTT.